One sample yielded the 32 T cell receptor beta chains listed below, sequenced in a study of T cell repertoires in cytomegalovirus infection. TCRdb ran MiXCR on the reads and lists one entry per CDR3 protein. The top ten hold 13% of the sample, which has a few hundred thousand distinct CDR3 sequences, approximately 25% seen once. These receptors have no identified antigens. The sequenced sample was cultured PBMCs, obtained from culture after CMV antigen stimulation. Source of these receptors: a human donor in good health (CMV status not recorded). Some clones in this sample may be carry-over from other donors' samples.

This clonotype showed up many times. The chain combines TRBV7-8 with TRBJ2-2, with no clear D. Per the germline V gene, CDR1 is SGHVS and CDR2 is FQNEAQ. The CDR3 is made up of 15 amino acids. The V end was cut by 1 base, the J end by 4 bases, with 10 bases between. The CDR3 DNA follows: TGTGCCAGCAGCTTAGTAGTTCTGACCACCGGGGAGCTGTTTTTT. It encodes CASSLVVLTTGELFF.

This chain connects TRBV7-6 to TRBJ2-1, with TRBD1 identical over 7 bases. Trimming took 5 bases from V and 5 from J; bases not matched to a gene: 3. Germline assignment: CDR1 SGHVS and CDR2 FNYEAQ. This CDR3 is built from 13 residues. The CDR3 loop reads CASSDDRDNEQFF. The CDR3 coding sequence is TGTGCCAGCAGCGATGACAGGGACAATGAGCAGTTCTTC. Using reference TRBV7-6 and TRBJ2-1 for the parts outside the CDR3, the full variable domain is GAGVSQSPRYKVTKRGQDVALRCDPISGHVSLYWYRQALGQGPEFLTYFNYEAQQDKSGLPNDRFSAERPEGSISTLTIQRTEQRDSAMYRCASSDDRDNEQFFGPGTRLTVL.

This rearrangement joins TRBV2 to TRBJ2-3; tentatively, D is TRBD2 (6 bases). The CDR3 totals 13 residues. V was shortened by 8 bases and J by 2 bases, with 11 bases between the two germline ends. Per germline, CDR1 SNHLY and CDR2 FYNNEI. The CDR3: CASGRGDTDTQYF. For the CDR3, the DNA is TGTGCCAGCGGGCGGGGCGACACAGATACGCAGTATTTT.

This chain links TRBV5-1 with TRBJ1-4; the match to TRBD1 covers 7 bases. The junction had 9 bases not matched to a gene; V was cut back by 3 bases and J by 4 bases. This CDR3 spans 16 amino acids. Germline assignment: CDR1 SGHRS and CDR2 YFSETQ. In DNA form, the CDR3 reads TGCGCCAGCAGCTCGGGACAGATGGTTATTAATGAAAAACTGTTTTTT. Amino acids: CASSSGQMVINEKLFF.

This clonotype was seen a handful of times. The V and J genes are TRBV6-2 or TRBV6-3 and TRBJ2-1; 7 positions match TRBD1. CDR3 length equals 15 residues. V shed 6 bases, J shed 3 bases, and the junction held 8 bases outside the gene matches. The germline V gene has CDR1 MNHEY and CDR2 SVGEGT. DNA of the CDR3: TGTGCCAGCAGGATAGCTGGGACAGTCTACAATGAGCAGTTCTTC. Protein product: CASRIAGTVYNEQFF.

The V call is TRBV12-3 or TRBV12-4, the J call TRBJ2-3, with D possibly being TRBD2 (6 bases). The CDR3 has 15 residues. Trimming took 6 bases from V and 1 from J, leaving 14 bases between them. This chain's CDR3 is CASRPLGSGTDTQYF. CDR3 bases: TGTGCCAGCAGGCCGCTCGGGAGCGGCACAGATACGCAGTATTTT.

Only a few counts were recorded for this clonotype. One end of the junction varies from germline; a read error may be responsible. The chain has TRBV18 and TRBJ1-1; 9 bases align to TRBD1. The CDR3 extends over 17 amino acids. The germline CDR1 and CDR2 sequences are KGHSH and LQKENI. The CDR3 DNA reads as TGTGCCAGCACACCCCGAAACAGGGGGCTTTGGAACACTGAAGCTTTCTTT. Amino acid sequence: CASTPRNRGLWNTEAFF.

The gene calls are TRBV12-3 or TRBV12-4 and TRBJ1-5; 7 bases fit TRBD1. The V segment lost 3 bases and the J segment 7 bases; nucleotides outside the gene matches: 9. CDR3 length equals 15 residues. The CDR3 coding sequence is TGTGCCAGCAGTTTTGGGAGACAGGGAGGACAGCCCCAGCATTTT. Protein sequence: CASSFGRQGGQPQHF.

This clonotype was observed a few times. This chain joins TRBV6-2 or TRBV6-3 and TRBJ2-3, with D possibly being TRBD1 (6 bases). Germline V gives CDR1 MNHEY, CDR2 SVGEGT. This CDR3 has 16 residues. V was shortened by 7 bases and J by 3 bases, with 20 bases between the two germline ends. The CDR3 spells CASTRFLAGATDTQYF. The CDR3 bases are TGTGCCAGCACCAGATTTCTGGCAGGGGCGACAGATACGCAGTATTTT.

The chain couples TRBV5-4 to TRBJ2-1, with 12 bases identical to TRBD2. CDR1 is SGHNT and CDR2 is YYREEE in the germline V gene (reference sequence). The CDR3 loop spans 14 amino acids. Trimming cost V 2 bases and J 9 bases; bases outside gene matches: 3. The CDR3 region has the DNA TGTGCCAGCAGCTTTACTAGCGGGAGGTTTGAGCAGTTCTTC. This codes for CASSFTSGRFEQFF.

Many counts were recorded for this clonotype. This chain uses TRBV7-2 with TRBJ2-7; possible D gene TRBD2, 6 bases. The V end lost 2 bases, the J end lost 3 bases, and 8 bases lay between the germline ends. The CDR3 runs 13 residues. The germline CDR1 and CDR2 sequences are SGHTA and FQGNSA. This CDR3 is CASSLRRGYEQYV. CDR3 DNA: TGTGCCAGCAGCTTAAGGAGGGGCTACGAGCAGTACGTC.

This clonotype was seen at least ten times. This chain uses TRBV7-2 with TRBJ2-2; perhaps TRBD2 as D (6 bases). The CDR3 is 16 amino acids. Trimming stripped 4 bases from V and 0 bases from J, with 12 bases between. Germline loops: CDR1 SGHTA, CDR2 FQGNSA. This CDR3 reads CASSWRRAANTGELFF. The CDR3 DNA reads TGTGCCAGCAGCTGGCGGAGGGCGGCGAACACCGGGGAGCTGTTTTTT. The variable domain in full, with the rest retrieved from reference TRBV7-2 and TRBJ2-2, is GAGVSQSPSNKVTEKGKDVELRCDPISGHTALYWYRQSLGQGLEFLIYFQGNSAPDKSGLPSDRFSAERTGGSVSTLTIQRTQQEDSAVYLCASSWRRAANTGELFFGEGSRLTVL.

V gene TRBV12-3 or TRBV12-4 combines with J gene TRBJ1-1; 8 bases are shared with TRBD1. V shed 6 bases and J 7 bases; nucleotides not matched to a gene: 4. This CDR3 is built from 12 residues. The CDR3 loop is CASSATGGEAFF. The CDR3 nucleotides read TGTGCCAGCAGCGCCACAGGGGGTGAAGCTTTCTTT.

The gene calls are TRBV7-9 and TRBJ2-1; 7 bases are shared with TRBD1. J gave up 14 bases and V 5 bases, and 12 bases lay outside the gene matches. The germline gives CDR1 SEHNR, CDR2 FQNEAQ (reference sequence). The CDR3 runs 13 residues. Here the CDR3 DNA reads TGTGCCAGCAGCGCGACTATCGGACAGGCAAAGTTCTTC. Protein: CASSATIGQAKFF.

V is TRBV9 and J is TRBJ2-2; D might be TRBD2 (5 bases). The germline CDR1 and CDR2 sequences are SGDLS and YYNGEE. With 0 bases removed from V and 0 bases from J, the gap between germline ends came to 9 bases. This CDR3 region has 16 residues. CDR3 sequence reads: CASSVAGRPNTGELFF. CDR3 DNA: TGTGCCAGCAGCGTAGCGGGGAGACCGAACACCGGGGAGCTGTTTTTT. Drawing the rest from reference TRBV9 and TRBJ2-2, the complete variable domain is DSGVTQTPKHLITATGQRVTLRCSPRSGDLSVYWYQQSLDQGLQFLIQYYNGEERAKGNILERFSAQQFPDLHSELNLSSLELGDSALYFCASSVAGRPNTGELFFGEGSRLTVL.

J is TRBJ2-7 and V is TRBV7-9, with 13 bases matching TRBD2. Looked up from germline, CDR1 is SEHNR and CDR2 is FQNEAQ (reference sequence). Trimming cost V 5 bases and J 5 bases; bases outside gene matches: 3. The CDR3 is 14 residues long. The CDR3 is CASSIGLAGDEQYV. The CDR3 region has the DNA TGTGCCAGCAGCATAGGACTAGCGGGAGACGAGCAGTACGTC.

In its sample, this clonotype was seen a few times. The chain combines TRBV12-5 with TRBJ2-4; either TRBD1 or TRBD2 may fit D (5 bases each). The germline V gene has CDR1 LGHNT and CDR2 FRNRAP. The CDR3 contains 18 residues. V shed 5 bases and J shed 2 bases, with 22 bases lying between them. The CDR3 nucleotides are TGTGCTAGTGGTCCTCGGGACGGCAGCAACATAACCAAAAACATTCAGTACTTC. Amino acid sequence: CASGPRDGSNITKNIQYF. Full variable domain (remainder filled in from reference TRBV12-5 and TRBJ2-4): DARVTQTPRHKVTEMGQEVTMRCQPILGHNTVFWYRQTMMQGLELLAYFRNRAPLDDSGMPKDRFSAEMPDATLATLKIQPSEPRDSAVYFCASGPRDGSNITKNIQYFGAGTRLSVL.

This clonotype was recorded many times. The V and J genes are TRBV7-2 and TRBJ1-5, with D unclear. The CDR3 covers 14 residues. Germline assignment: CDR1 SGHTA and CDR2 FQGNSA. Trimming took off 1 base at V and 5 bases at J, with 9 bases between the two ends. The CDR3 is CASSLDGDDQPQHF. The CDR3 region has the DNA TGTGCCAGCAGCTTAGATGGGGATGATCAGCCCCAGCATTTT.

This clonotype came up many times. The V and J genes are TRBV6-6 and TRBJ1-5, with D perhaps matching TRBD1 (6 bases). Germline values: CDR1 MNHNY, CDR2 SVGAGI (reference sequence). V lost 2 bases, J lost 5 bases, and 13 bases lay in between. This CDR3 has 15 amino acids. The CDR3 nucleotides are TGTGCCAGCAGTTACCCCCAGGGGTTGGATCAGCCCCAGCATTTT. Translating gives CASSYPQGLDQPQHF.

In regard to this clonotype: Germline and junction disagree at one end, which may indicate a read error. V gene TRBV6-6 combines with J gene TRBJ1-2; TRBD1 might be the D (6 bases). Germline V gene lookup returns CDR1 MNHNY and CDR2 SVGAGI (reference sequence). CDR3 length: 15 amino acids. The CDR3 is CGSSRWDKPRDGYTF. The DNA for the CDR3 is TGTGGCAGCAGTAGGTGGGACAAGCCCAGGGATGGCTACACCTTC.

In this sample, this clonotype turned up once. CDR3 residues: CASSGGWDTEAFF. The CDR3 DNA follows: TGTGCCAGCAGCGGCGGCTGGGACACTGAAGCTTTCTTT. This chain joins TRBV28 and TRBJ1-1; D ambiguous. This CDR3 has 13 amino acids. Trimming took off 6 bases at V and 3 bases at J, with 11 bases between the two ends. Per the germline V gene, CDR1 is MDHEN and CDR2 is SYDVKM.

This clonotype has at least ten counts. The chain is built from TRBV7-2 and TRBJ2-1; 13 bases line up with TRBD2. J lost 6 bases, V lost 2 bases, and 10 bases had no gene match. Germline CDR1 SGHTA, CDR2 FQGNSA. The CDR3 runs to 18 residues. The CDR3 reads CASSLQQMGLAGSNEQFF. DNA for the CDR3: TGTGCCAGCAGCTTACAACAGATGGGACTAGCGGGGTCCAATGAGCAGTTCTTC.

This clonotype was recorded many times. The chain is built from TRBV7-6 and TRBJ2-1; D is unresolved. Deletions cut 3 bases from V and 9 bases from J, with 12 bases between. The CDR3 consists of 13 residues. Germline-derived CDR1 and CDR2 are SGHVS and FNYEAQ. This CDR3 reads CASSFPPAPEQFF. The CDR3 DNA sequence: TGTGCCAGCAGCTTCCCCCCGGCGCCTGAGCAGTTCTTC.

The sample holds many counts of this clonotype. The CDR3 sequence: CASSPPSTDTQYF. Here the CDR3 DNA reads TGTGCCAGCAGCCCCCCTAGCACAGATACGCAGTATTTT. The chain joins TRBV7-2 to TRBJ2-3, with D hard to call. Trimming removed 5 bases at V and 0 bases at J, with 6 bases between. CDR1 is SGHTA and CDR2 is FQGNSA in the germline V gene. The CDR3 extends over 13 amino acids.

This clonotype showed up many times. This chain uses TRBV7-2 with TRBJ2-2; D gene ambiguous. CDR1 is SGHTA and CDR2 is FQGNSA in the germline V gene. Trimming removed 7 bases from V and 5 bases from J, with 11 bases in between. CDR3 length equals 13 residues. In nucleotides, the CDR3 is TGTGCCAGCACCCCCGTCCCGACCGGGGAGCTGTTTTTT. Translating gives CASTPVPTGELFF.

V gene TRBV6-2 or TRBV6-3 combines with J gene TRBJ1-1; D is perhaps TRBD1 (6 bases). Germline assignment: CDR1 MNHEY and CDR2 SVGEGT. V was cut by 10 bases and J by 5 bases, with 17 bases left in between. This CDR3 is 13 amino acids long. This CDR3 is CATSILTGTEAFF. The CDR3 coding sequence is TGTGCCACCTCGATACTCACAGGGACTGAAGCTTTCTTT.

The chain links TRBV4-3 to TRBJ2-3; D is perhaps TRBD1 or TRBD2 (5 bases each). The germline V gene encodes CDR1 LGHNA and CDR2 YSLEER. The ends were cut back, 1 base at V and 6 bases at J, with 23 bases in the middle. The CDR3 extends over 18 amino acids. The CDR3 nucleotides read TGCGCCAGCAGCCAAGGCTATCCCGTCGGGGCTACGTTTGATACGCAGTATTTT. Translating gives CASSQGYPVGATFDTQYF.

V gene TRBV19 combines with J gene TRBJ2-5, with 10 nucleotides matching TRBD2. The V and J ends lost 6 bases and 5 bases, in that order; junction bases with no gene match: 6. In germline, CDR1 is LNHDA, CDR2 SQIVND (reference sequence). This CDR3 contains 14 residues. The CDR3 nucleotides read TGTGCCAGTAGCGGCCTAGCGGGAGTGGAGACCCAGTACTTC. Translated, it gives CASSGLAGVETQYF.

This clonotype has only one observation. This rearrangement joins TRBV7-3 to TRBJ2-6; TRBD2 matches at 7 bases. Germline lookup yields CDR1 SGHTA and CDR2 FQGTGA. Germline trimming cut 4 bases from V and 4 bases from J; bases unmatched to any gene: 7. The length of the CDR3 is 16 residues. DNA for the CDR3: TGTGCCAGCAGCTCCTCTGGGAGGGCCGGGGCCAACGTCCTGACTTTC. Protein sequence: CASSSSGRAGANVLTF.

The chain employs TRBV10-3 and TRBJ2-1; 12 bases are shared with TRBD2. Germline values: CDR1 ENHRY, CDR2 SYGVKD. The CDR3 has 15 amino acids. V gave up 6 bases and J gave up 9 bases; unmatched junction bases: 9. CDR3 DNA sequence: TGTGCCATCAGGTTGACTAGCGGGAGTCAGGGTGAGCAGTTCTTC. Translating gives CAIRLTSGSQGEQFF.

Many counts were recorded for this clonotype. This chain links TRBV6-1 with TRBJ2-3, with 7 bases lining up with TRBD2. Looked up from germline, CDR1 is MNHNS and CDR2 is SASEGT. V lost 5 bases and J lost 0; bases outside the gene matches: 5. The CDR3 runs to 15 residues. The CDR3 coding sequence is TGTGCCAGCAGTTATGGTAGCGGGAGCACAGATACGCAGTATTTT. Its translation: CASSYGSGSTDTQYF.

The chain is built from TRBV6-1 and TRBJ1-1, with TRBD1 matching 10 bases. The CDR3 has 15 amino acids. V dropped 5 bases and J dropped 6; count of bases not matched to a gene: 9. Germline CDR1 reads MNHNS; CDR2 reads SASEGT. CDR3 DNA: TGTGCCAGCAGTTCGGGACAGGGGAGGGTCTCTGAAGCTTTCTTT. Protein: CASSSGQGRVSEAFF.